The 11 T cell receptor beta chains reported below all come from one sample, sequenced in a study of vaccination and CD4 T cells after COVID-19. For these TCRs, the target antigens are not known. Treatment given: roughly 10-day PBMC culture with coronavirus spike peptide pools or control peptides (ViraFEST assay). Scientists ran DNA taken from cultured CD4+ T cells through the Oncomine TCR Beta short-read assay for sequencing. TCRdb reprocessed the PCR reads with MiXCR, giving one entry per CDR3 protein. The profile shows about 20,000 distinct CDR3 sequences, 50% to 65% of them singletons. The specimen sequenced was CD4+ T cells from blood, cultured in vitro. The source of these receptors is a human donor who had recovered from COVID-19.

This clonotype appeared a single time. V is TRBV5-4 and J is TRBJ1-3, with a tentative D call TRBD1 (6 bases). The CDR3 runs 16 residues. Looked up from germline, CDR1 is SGHNT and CDR2 is YYREEE (reference sequence). V dropped 0 bases and J dropped 4 bases, with 14 bases sitting between them. CDR3 sequence (DNA): TGTGCCAGCAGCTTGGTAACGGGGGCGAAGGGAAACACCATATATTTT. This encodes CASSLVTGAKGNTIYF.

The CDR3 protein is CASSRLGGRQGYTF. The CDR3 DNA reads as TGTGCCAGCAGTCGTCTGGGCGGCCGGCAGGGCTACACCTTC. V and J are TRBV12-3 or TRBV12-4 and TRBJ1-2, with D uncertain. Trimming shortened V by 5 bases and J by 8 bases, and 18 bases separated the two germline ends. The CDR3 is made up of 14 amino acids.

The chain recombines TRBV20-1 with TRBJ1-1; maybe TRBD1 (6 bases). Germline V gene data show CDR1 as DFQATT and CDR2 as SNEGSKA (reference sequence). V was pared by 6 bases and J by 1 base, with 12 bases between. The CDR3 runs to 13 residues. The CDR3 loop is CSANGGANTEAFF. In DNA, the CDR3 is TGCAGTGCCAATGGGGGGGCGAACACTGAAGCTTTCTTT.

The V and J genes are TRBV6-1 and TRBJ2-3; 9 bases match TRBD2. The CDR3 extends over 18 amino acids. V lost 4 bases, J lost 6 bases, and 17 bases stayed unmatched. Germline loops: CDR1 MNHNS, CDR2 SASEGT. CDR3 sequence: CASSGRIAGVPRGDTQYF. CDR3 coding DNA: TGTGCCAGCAGTGGTAGGATAGCGGGAGTTCCCAGGGGGGATACGCAGTATTTT.

This chain links TRBV27 with TRBJ1-2; D possibly corresponds to TRBD1 (6 bases). The V end lost 0 bases, the J end lost 2 bases, and 7 bases lay between the germline ends. Per the germline V gene, CDR1 is MNHEY and CDR2 is SMNVEV (reference sequence). The length of the CDR3 is 14 residues. The CDR3 sequence is CASSLSGQNYGYTF. CDR3 nucleotide sequence: TGTGCCAGCAGTTTATCGGGACAAAACTATGGCTACACCTTC.

CDR3: CAIRTTSGSMSNEQFF. CDR3 bases: TGTGCCATCAGGACGACTAGCGGGAGTATGAGCAATGAGCAGTTCTTC. The rearrangement joins TRBV10-3 to TRBJ2-1; 12 bases agree with TRBD2. After removal of 6 bases from V and 6 bases from J, the junction contained 9 bases not matched to a gene. Germline CDR1 ENHRY, CDR2 SYGVKD. The CDR3 is made up of 16 amino acids.

J is TRBJ1-1 and V is TRBV6-1, with D possibly being TRBD1 (6 bases). The V gene lost 5 bases and the J gene lost 4 bases, with 14 bases spanning the gap. There are 14 residues in the CDR3. CDR1 is MNHNS, CDR2 SASEGT, per germline. CDR3: CASSRGARGTEAFF. The DNA for the CDR3 is TGTGCCAGCAGTCGGGGGGCGAGGGGCACTGAAGCTTTCTTT.

This clonotype was counted a few times. This rearrangement joins TRBV2 to TRBJ1-1, with D perhaps TRBD1 (5 bases). With 5 bases removed from V and 5 bases from J, the gap between germline ends came to 9 bases. This CDR3 comprises 12 residues. In germline, CDR1 is SNHLY, CDR2 FYNNEI. Here the CDR3 reads CASSWGETEAFF. The DNA for the CDR3 is TGTGCCAGCAGTTGGGGGGAAACTGAAGCTTTCTTT.

The chain is built from TRBV7-9 and TRBJ2-7; D perhaps matches TRBD1 (5 bases). The CDR3 length is 16 residues. V was trimmed by 5 bases and J by 3 bases, leaving 20 bases between them. Germline V gene data show CDR1 as SEHNR and CDR2 as FQNEAQ (reference sequence). CDR3 nucleotides: TGTGCCAGCAGCCCCATACCGACAGTGAAGGGCTACGAGCAGTACTTC. It is translated as CASSPIPTVKGYEQYF.

The V call is TRBV6-5, the J call TRBJ1-1; D is uncertain. The germline V gene has CDR1 MNHEY and CDR2 SVGAGI. The V and J ends lost 0 bases and 1 base respectively, with 6 bases between them. This CDR3 spans 14 amino acids. The CDR3 sequence is CASSYSSSNTEAFF. CDR3 DNA sequence: TGTGCCAGCAGTTACTCGAGCTCGAACACTGAAGCTTTCTTT.

The genes are TRBV20-1 and TRBJ1-4, with 8 bases fitting TRBD1. The CDR3 has 13 amino acids. Unmatched junction bases numbered 6, after V lost 5 bases and J lost 7 bases. Germline V gene data show CDR1 as DFQATT and CDR2 as SNEGSKA (reference sequence). The CDR3 DNA is TGCAGTGCTCCTCAGGGGGCGAGTGAAAAACTGTTTTTT. Residues: CSAPQGASEKLFF.